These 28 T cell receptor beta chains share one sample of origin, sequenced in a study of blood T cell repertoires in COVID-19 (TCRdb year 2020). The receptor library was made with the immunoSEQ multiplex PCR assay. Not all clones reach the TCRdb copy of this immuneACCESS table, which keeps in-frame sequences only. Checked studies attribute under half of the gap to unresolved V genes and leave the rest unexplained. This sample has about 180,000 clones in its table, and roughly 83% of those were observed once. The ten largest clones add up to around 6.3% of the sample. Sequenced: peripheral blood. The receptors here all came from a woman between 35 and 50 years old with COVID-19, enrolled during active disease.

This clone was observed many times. CDR3 protein: CASRSPTGNEQFF. CDR3 nucleotide sequence: TGTGCCAGCAGGAGTCCTACAGGGAATGAGCAGTTCTTC. This chain joins TRBV12-3 or TRBV12-4 and TRBJ2-1; TRBD1 is a possible D gene (6 bases). Trimming pared 6 bases from V and 7 bases from J, leaving 13 bases between. This CDR3 contains 13 residues.

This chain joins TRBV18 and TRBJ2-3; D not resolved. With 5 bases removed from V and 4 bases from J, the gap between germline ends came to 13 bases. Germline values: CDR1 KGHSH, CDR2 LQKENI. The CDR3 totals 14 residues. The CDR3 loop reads CASSKSTAADTQYF. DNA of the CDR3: TGTGCCAGCTCAAAGAGTACGGCGGCAGATACGCAGTATTTT.

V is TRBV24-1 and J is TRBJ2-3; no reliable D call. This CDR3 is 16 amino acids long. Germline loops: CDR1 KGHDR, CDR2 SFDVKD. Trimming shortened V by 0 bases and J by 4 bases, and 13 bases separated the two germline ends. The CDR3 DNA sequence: TGTGCCACCAGTGATTTGTTACCGGTCGGGTCAGATACGCAGTATTTT. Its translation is CATSDLLPVGSDTQYF.

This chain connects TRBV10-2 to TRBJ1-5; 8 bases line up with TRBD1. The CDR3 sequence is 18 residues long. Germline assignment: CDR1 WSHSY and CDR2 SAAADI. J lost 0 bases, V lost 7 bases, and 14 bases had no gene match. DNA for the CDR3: TGCGCCAGCAACGACCCCGGGACAGGCCGGTATAGCAATCAGCCCCAGCATTTT. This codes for CASNDPGTGRYSNQPQHF.

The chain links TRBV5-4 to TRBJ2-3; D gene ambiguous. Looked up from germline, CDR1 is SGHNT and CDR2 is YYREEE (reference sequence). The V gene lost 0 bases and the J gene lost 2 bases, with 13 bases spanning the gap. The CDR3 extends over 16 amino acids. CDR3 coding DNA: TGTGCCAGCAGCTTGGCGGGTGCTCAACTCACAGATACGCAGTATTTT. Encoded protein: CASSLAGAQLTDTQYF.

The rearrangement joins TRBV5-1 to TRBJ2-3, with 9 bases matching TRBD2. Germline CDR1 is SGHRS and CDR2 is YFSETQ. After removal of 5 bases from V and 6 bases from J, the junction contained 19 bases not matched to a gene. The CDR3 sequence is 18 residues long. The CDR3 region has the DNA TGCGCCAGCAGTTCCTACCCCTTAGGGACTAGCACCCTCGATACGCAGTATTTT. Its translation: CASSSYPLGTSTLDTQYF.

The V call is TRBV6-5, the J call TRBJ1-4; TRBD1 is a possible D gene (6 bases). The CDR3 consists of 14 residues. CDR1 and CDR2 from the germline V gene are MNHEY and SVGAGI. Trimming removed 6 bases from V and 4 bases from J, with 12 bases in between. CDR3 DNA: TGTGCCAGCAGCTTGGGGGCAGGTAATGAAAAACTGTTTTTT. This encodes CASSLGAGNEKLFF.

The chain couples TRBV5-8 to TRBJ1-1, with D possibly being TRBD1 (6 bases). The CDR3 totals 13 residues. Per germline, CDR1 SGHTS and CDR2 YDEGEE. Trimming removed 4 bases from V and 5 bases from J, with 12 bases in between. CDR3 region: CASSPRGITEAFF. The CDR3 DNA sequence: TGTGCCAGCAGCCCCAGGGGTATTACTGAAGCTTTCTTT.

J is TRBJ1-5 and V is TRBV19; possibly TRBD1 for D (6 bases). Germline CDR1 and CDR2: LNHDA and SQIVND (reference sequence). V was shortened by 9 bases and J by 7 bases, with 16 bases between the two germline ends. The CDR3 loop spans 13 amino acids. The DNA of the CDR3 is TGTGCCAGCACACAGGGTCCGTTCCAGCCCCAGCATTTT. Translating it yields CASTQGPFQPQHF. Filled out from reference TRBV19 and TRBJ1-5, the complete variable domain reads DGGITQSPKYLFRKEGQNVTLSCEQNLNHDAMYWYRQDPGQGLRLIYYSQIVNDFQKGDIAEGYSVSREKKESFPLTVTSAQKNPTAFYLCASTQGPFQPQHFGDGTRLSIL.

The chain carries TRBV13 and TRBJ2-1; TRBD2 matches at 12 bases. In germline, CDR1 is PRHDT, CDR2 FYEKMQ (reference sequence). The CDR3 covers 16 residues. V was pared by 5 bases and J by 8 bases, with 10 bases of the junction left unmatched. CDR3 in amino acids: CASSARLAGVLDEQFF. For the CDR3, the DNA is TGTGCCAGCAGCGCGCGACTAGCGGGAGTTTTGGATGAGCAGTTCTTC. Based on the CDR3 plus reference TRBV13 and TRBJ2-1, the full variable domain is AAGVIQSPRHLIKEKRETATLKCYPIPRHDTVYWYQQGPGQDPQFLISFYEKMQSDKGSIPDRFSAQQFSDYHSELNMSSLELGDSALYFCASSARLAGVLDEQFFGPGTRLTVL.

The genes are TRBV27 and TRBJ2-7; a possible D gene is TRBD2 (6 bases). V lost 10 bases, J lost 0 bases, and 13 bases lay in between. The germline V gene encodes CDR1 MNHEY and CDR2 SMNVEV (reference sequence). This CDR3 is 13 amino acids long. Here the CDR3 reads CATSRDSSYEQYF. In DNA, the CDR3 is TGTGCCACCTCCCGGGACTCCTCCTACGAGCAGTACTTC.

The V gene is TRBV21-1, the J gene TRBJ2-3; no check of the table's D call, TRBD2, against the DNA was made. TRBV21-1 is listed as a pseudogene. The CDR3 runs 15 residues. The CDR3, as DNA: TGTGCCAGCAGCAACCGGGACTGGCCCACAGATACGCAGTATTTT. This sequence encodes CASSNRDWPTDTQYF.

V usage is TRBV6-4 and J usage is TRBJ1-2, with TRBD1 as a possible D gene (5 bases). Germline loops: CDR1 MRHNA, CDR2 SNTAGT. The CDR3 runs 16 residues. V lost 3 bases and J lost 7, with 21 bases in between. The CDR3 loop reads CASSEDNFQTGAGYTF. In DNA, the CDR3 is TGTGCCAGCAGTGAGGACAACTTTCAGACGGGAGCTGGCTACACCTTC.

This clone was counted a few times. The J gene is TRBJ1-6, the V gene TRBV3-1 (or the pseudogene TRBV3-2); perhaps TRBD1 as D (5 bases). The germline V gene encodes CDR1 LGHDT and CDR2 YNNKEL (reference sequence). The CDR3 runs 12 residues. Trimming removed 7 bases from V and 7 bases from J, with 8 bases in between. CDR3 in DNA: TGTGCCAGCACCGACAGAAATTCACCCCTCCACTTT. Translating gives CASTDRNSPLHF.

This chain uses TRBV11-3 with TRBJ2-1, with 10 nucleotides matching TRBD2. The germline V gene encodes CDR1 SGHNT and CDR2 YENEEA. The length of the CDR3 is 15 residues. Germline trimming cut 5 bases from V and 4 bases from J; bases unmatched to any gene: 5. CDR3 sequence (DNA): TGTGCCAGCAGCCTGAGCGGGGGGGGTTACAATGAGCAGTTCTTC. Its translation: CASSLSGGGYNEQFF.

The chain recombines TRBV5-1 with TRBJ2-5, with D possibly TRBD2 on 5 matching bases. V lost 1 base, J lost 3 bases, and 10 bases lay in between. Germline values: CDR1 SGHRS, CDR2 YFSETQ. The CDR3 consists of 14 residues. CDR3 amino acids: CASSLRGIEETQYF. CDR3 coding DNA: TGCGCCAGCAGCTTGCGGGGTATCGAAGAGACCCAGTACTTC. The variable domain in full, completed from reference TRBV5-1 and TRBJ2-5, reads KAGVTQTPRYLIKTRGQQVTLSCSPISGHRSVSWYQQTPGQGLQFLFEYFSETQRNKGNFPGRFSGRQFSNSRSEMNVSTLELGDSALYLCASSLRGIEETQYFGPGTRLLVL.

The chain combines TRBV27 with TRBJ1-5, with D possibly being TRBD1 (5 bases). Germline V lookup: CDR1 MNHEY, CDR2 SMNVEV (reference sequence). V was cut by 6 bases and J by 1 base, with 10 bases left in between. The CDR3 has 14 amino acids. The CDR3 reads CASRSGRSNQPQHF. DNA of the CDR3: TGTGCCAGCAGATCAGGGCGGAGCAATCAGCCCCAGCATTTT.

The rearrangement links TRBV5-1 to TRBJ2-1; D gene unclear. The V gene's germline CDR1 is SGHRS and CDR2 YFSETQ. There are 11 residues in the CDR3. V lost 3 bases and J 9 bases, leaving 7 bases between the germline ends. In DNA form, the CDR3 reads TGCGCCAGCAGCTATGAGAGTGAGCAGTTCTTC. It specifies CASSYESEQFF.

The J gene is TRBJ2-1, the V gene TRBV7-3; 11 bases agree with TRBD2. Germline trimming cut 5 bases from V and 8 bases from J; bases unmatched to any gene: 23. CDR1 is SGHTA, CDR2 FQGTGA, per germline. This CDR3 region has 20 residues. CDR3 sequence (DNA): TGTGCCAGCAGCGCCCAACCAACGGGACTAGCGGCCAAGATTGGGGATGAGCAGTTCTTC. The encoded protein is CASSAQPTGLAAKIGDEQFF.

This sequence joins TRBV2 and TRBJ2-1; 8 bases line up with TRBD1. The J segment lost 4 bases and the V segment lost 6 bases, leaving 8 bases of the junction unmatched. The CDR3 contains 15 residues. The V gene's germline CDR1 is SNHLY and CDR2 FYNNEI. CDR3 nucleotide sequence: TGTGCCAGCAGAGAGGACAGGGTGGGATACAATGAGCAGTTCTTC. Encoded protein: CASREDRVGYNEQFF.

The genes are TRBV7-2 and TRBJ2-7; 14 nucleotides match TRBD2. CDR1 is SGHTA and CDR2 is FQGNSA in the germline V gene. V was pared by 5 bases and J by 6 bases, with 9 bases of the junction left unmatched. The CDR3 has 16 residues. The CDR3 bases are TGTGCCAGCAGCCCCCCCGGACTAGCGGGAGGAGGCGAGCAGTACTTC. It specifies CASSPPGLAGGGEQYF.

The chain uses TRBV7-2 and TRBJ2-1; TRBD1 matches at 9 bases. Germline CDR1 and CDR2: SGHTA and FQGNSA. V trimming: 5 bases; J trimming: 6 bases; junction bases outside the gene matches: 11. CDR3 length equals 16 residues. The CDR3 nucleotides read TGTGCCAGCAGCGGCCAGGGACAGGGAAAGGTCAATGAGCAGTTCTTC. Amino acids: CASSGQGQGKVNEQFF.

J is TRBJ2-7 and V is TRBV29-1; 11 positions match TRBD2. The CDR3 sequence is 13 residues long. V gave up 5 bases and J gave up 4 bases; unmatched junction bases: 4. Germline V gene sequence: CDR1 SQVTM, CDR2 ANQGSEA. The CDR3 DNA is TGCAGCGTTTCGGGACTAGCGGTTTACGAGCAGTACTTC. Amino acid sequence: CSVSGLAVYEQYF.

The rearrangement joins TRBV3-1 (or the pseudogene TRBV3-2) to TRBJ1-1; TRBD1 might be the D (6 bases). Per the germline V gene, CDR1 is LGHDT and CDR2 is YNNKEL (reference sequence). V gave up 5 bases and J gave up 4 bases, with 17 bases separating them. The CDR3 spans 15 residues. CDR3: CASSSQGTSGTEAFF. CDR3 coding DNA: TGTGCCAGCAGCTCCCAGGGGACATCCGGCACTGAAGCTTTCTTT.

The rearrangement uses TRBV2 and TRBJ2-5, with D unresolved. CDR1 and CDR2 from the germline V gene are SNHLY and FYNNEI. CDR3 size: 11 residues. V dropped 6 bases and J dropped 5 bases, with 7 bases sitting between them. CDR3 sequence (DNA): TGTGCCAGCAGCCCTCGGGAGACCCAGTACTTC. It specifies CASSPRETQYF.

CDR3 sequence: CASSRDRNTEAFF. For the CDR3, the DNA is TGTGCCAGCAGCAGGGACAGGAACACTGAAGCTTTCTTT. The V and J genes are TRBV21-1 and TRBJ1-1; the table's TRBD1 call for D was not verified on the DNA. TRBV21-1 is flagged as a pseudogene. The CDR3 extends over 13 amino acids.

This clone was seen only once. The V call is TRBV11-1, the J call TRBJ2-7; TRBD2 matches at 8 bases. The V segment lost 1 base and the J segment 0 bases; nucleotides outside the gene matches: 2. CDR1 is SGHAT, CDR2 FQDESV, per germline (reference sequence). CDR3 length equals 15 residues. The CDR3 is CASSLDRGGSYEQYF. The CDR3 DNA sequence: TGTGCCAGCAGCTTAGACCGGGGGGGCTCCTACGAGCAGTACTTC. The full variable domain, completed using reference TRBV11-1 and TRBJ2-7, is EAEVAQSPRYKITEKSQAVAFWCDPISGHATLYWYRQILGQGPELLVQFQDESVVDDSQLPKDRFSAERLKGVDSTLKIQPAELGDSAMYLCASSLDRGGSYEQYFGPGTRLTVT.

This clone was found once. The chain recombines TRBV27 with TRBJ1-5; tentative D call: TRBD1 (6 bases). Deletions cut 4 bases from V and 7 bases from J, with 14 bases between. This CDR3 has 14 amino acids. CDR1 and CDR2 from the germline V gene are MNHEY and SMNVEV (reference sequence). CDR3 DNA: TGTGCCAGCAGTTCCTCAGGGGCTTGGCAGCCCCAGCATTTT. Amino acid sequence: CASSSSGAWQPQHF.